This T cell receptor (beta chain) derives from a study of T cell changes during pregnancy in multiple sclerosis (dated by TCRdb to between 2018 and 2021). Some background on the complete study: The study examined how the T cell repertoire changed over the course of pregnancy in women with multiple sclerosis.

CDR1 and CDR2, looked up from the germline V gene (reference sequence), are SGHKS and YYEKEE. Trimming removed 4 bases from V and 4 bases from J; the gene matches leave 7 bases unexplained. From the cysteine through the phenylalanine, the CDR3 covers 15 amino acids. This entry keeps only the CDR3 DNA: 45 bases, framed from base 1. As concerns this clone: It lacks a known antigen. Within one base of it there is no much larger clone, and no base qualities were kept.

The library was obtained by the immunoSEQ multiplex PCR assay. In its TCRdb copy, this immuneACCESS table keeps in-frame sequences only and misses some clones. Where compared with another copy, unresolved V genes explain less than half of these, and the others have no known cause. This sample holds over 90,000 clones; around 94% were observed only once. Together, the top ten hold 0.75% to 0.95% of the sample. This clonotype was obtained from a female donor with multiple sclerosis, enrolled in a pregnancy study. Sequencing was performed on peripheral blood, taken after pregnancy. The chain is made from TRBV5-5 and TRBJ2-2; TRBD1 matches 7 bases in the middle. The encoded CDR3 is CASSPDRAGTGELFF. The DNA sequence is TGTGCCAGCAGCCCCGACAGGGCGGGCACCGGGGAGCTGTTTTTT.